This T cell receptor beta chain was observed in a study of blood T cell repertoires in COVID-19 (dated by TCRdb to 2020 to 2021). Looking at the study overall: Samples from collaborators originated in the United States, Italy and Spain and spanned both the acute and convalescent phases of COVID-19. The repertoires were made available in a free public database intended to serve as a resource for research on the immune response to SARS-CoV-2. The samples were drawn from the first 160 participants of the ongoing ImmuneRACE study and from 1,254 subjects provided by 6 global collaborators. Where available, HLA class I and class II types were taken from metadata supplied by the sample provider and were not determined by assay-based typing. Deeply sampled blood TCRbeta repertoires from subjects exposed to, actively infected with, or recovered from COVID-19 were included in the dataset. A de-identified subject ID, COVID-19 status, age in years and sex were almost always included in the sample metadata. The material from the prospective study consisted of cDNA or gDNA derived from T cells, B-cell-depleted T cells, or PBMCs. Summary of the overall study and its limitations: Clinical and demographic metadata were provided uncurated, with the amount varying by source and participant.

Each collaborating institution followed its own protocols to collect whole blood in K2EDTA tubes. Collaborator samples were shipped for TCRbeta analysis as frozen whole blood, isolated PBMCs, or DNA extracted from either sample type. TCRbeta CDR3 regions were amplified from genomic DNA by means of the immunoSEQ Assay, a bias-controlled multiplex PCR. Processing in the source paper ran as follows. Within the assay, amplification of reference gene primers was used to estimate how many nucleated cells each sample contained. To quantify the absolute abundance of each unique TCRbeta CDR3 rearrangement, sequence reads were collapsed and filtered. Productive Simpson clonality was computed per sample as the square root of Simpson's diversity index over productive rearrangements. TCRdb obtained this table from immuneACCESS and retained in-frame rearrangements with V and J assigned. These tables miss some clones; where compared with another copy, unresolved V genes account for less than half of the shortfall, and the remainder is unexplained. The V and J calls and clone size are taken from that table; D and trimming were inferred from the DNA. This sample is represented by 200,000 to 300,000 clones; approximately 80% of them were singletons. Around 4.2% of the sample belongs to the ten largest clones.

For this clone: No cognate antigen has been identified for it. One base away there is no much larger clone; base qualities are not given.

This sequence was found in a man aged 60 to 75 with acute or convalescent COVID-19. The sequencing input was peripheral blood.

The sequence in DNA is TGCGCCAGCAGCTTGGCCGTGGGTGGAACAGGGGAAAAACTGTTTTTT. Translated, it gives CASSLAVGGTGEKLFF. The rearrangement joined TRBV5-1 to TRBJ1-4; TRBD1 is possibly the D segment (6 matching bases). The CDR3 goes from the cysteine to the phenylalanine over 16 residues. Of all the DNA, just the CDR3 is kept, 48 bases in frame from base 1. Trimming costs V 0 bases and J 8 bases, and their ends lie 17 bases apart. CDR1 and CDR2 are read off the germline V gene as SGHRS and YFSETQ.